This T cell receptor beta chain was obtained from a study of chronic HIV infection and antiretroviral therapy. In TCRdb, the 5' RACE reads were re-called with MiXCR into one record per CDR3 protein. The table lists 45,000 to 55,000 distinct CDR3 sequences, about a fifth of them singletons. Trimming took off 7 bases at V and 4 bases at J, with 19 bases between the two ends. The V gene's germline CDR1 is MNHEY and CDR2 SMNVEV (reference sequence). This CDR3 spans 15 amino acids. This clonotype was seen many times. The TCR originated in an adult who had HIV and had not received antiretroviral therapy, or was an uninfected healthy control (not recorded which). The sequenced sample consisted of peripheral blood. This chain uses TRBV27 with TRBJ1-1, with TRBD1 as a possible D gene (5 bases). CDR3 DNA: TGTGCCAGCAATGCCCTAGCGGGGACGGGCACTGAAGCTTTCTTT. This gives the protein CASNALAGTGTEAFF.